This T cell receptor beta chain is from a study of T cell repertoires in cytomegalovirus infection. The trim removed 3 bases at V and 4 bases at J, leaving 3 bases unmatched. CDR3 length: 14 residues. Germline V gene sequence: CDR1 SEHNR, CDR2 FQNEAQ (reference sequence). TCRdb redid the calling of the reads with MiXCR, one entry per CDR3 protein. The sample contains 200,000 to 300,000 distinct CDR3 sequences, 9% to 15% of which appear only once. The V gene is TRBV7-9, the J gene TRBJ1-1; 9 nucleotides line up with TRBD1. The sequence derives from a human donor in good health (CMV status not recorded). Some clones in this sample may be carry-over from other donors' samples. The sample comprised PBMCs. The CDR3 spells CASSLGQGVTEAFF. Written as DNA, the CDR3 is TGTGCCAGCAGCTTGGGACAGGGTGTCACTGAAGCTTTCTTT.